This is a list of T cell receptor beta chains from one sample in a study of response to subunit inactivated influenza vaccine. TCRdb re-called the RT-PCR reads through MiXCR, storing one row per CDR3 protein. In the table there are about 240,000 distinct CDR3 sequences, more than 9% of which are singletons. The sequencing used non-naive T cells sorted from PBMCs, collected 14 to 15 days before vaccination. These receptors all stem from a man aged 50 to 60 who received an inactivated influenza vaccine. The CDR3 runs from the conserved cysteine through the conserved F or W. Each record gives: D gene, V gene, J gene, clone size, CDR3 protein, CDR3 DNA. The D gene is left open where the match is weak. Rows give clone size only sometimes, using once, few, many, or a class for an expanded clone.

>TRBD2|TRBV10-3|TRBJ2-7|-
CAIRNRTSGKYEQYF
TGTGCCATCAGAAACCGGACTAGCGGTAAATACGAGCAGTACTTC
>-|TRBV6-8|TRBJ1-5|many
CASSYLEPQHF
TGTGCCAGCAGTTACTTGGAGCCCCAGCATTTT
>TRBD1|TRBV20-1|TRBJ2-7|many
CSAKGQGGAHEQYF
TGCAGTGCTAAAGGACAGGGCGGGGCCCACGAGCAGTACTTC
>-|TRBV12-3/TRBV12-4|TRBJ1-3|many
CASSGGPGNTIYF
TGTGCCAGCAGTGGTGGACCCGGAAACACCATATATTTT
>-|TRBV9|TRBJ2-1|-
CASSPHKTGRAYNEQFF
TGTGCCAGCAGCCCTCACAAGACAGGGAGGGCCTACAATGAGCAGTTCTTC
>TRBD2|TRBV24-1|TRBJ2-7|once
CATSDPSSGRVGEQYF
TGTGCCACCAGTGACCCTTCTAGCGGGAGGGTGGGTGAGCAGTACTTC
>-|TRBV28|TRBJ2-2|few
CASSPGGVRNTGELFF
TGTGCCAGCAGCCCAGGGGGGGTGCGGAACACCGGGGAGCTGTTTTTT
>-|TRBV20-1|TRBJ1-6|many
CSARRQNRDSPLHF
TGCAGTGCTAGAAGACAGAACAGAGATTCACCCCTCCACTTT
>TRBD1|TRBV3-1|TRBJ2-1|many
CASSHRGSSYNEQFF
TGTGCCAGCAGCCACAGGGGGAGCTCCTACAATGAGCAGTTCTTC
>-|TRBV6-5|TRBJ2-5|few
CASSYSVLGGPETQYF
TGTGCCAGCAGTTACTCGGTGTTAGGGGGGCCCGAGACCCAGTACTTC
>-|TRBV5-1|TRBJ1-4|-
CASSLETGQAGNEKLFF
TGCGCCAGCAGCTTGGAAACAGGGCAAGCTGGTAATGAAAAACTGTTTTTT
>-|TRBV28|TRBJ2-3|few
CASSSPAQAQRDTQYF
TGTGCCAGCAGTTCCCCGGCGCAGGCCCAGAGAGATACGCAGTATTTT
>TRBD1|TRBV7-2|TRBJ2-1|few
CASSPLRGPNEQFF
TGTGCCAGCAGCCCCCTGAGGGGGCCTAATGAGCAGTTCTTC
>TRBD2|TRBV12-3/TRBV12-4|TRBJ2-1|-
CASSPRTSGAANEQFF
TGTGCCAGCAGCCCTCGGACTAGCGGGGCTGCCAATGAGCAGTTCTTC
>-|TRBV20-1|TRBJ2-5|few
CSARDVRTQYF
TGCAGTGCTAGAGATGTGCGGACCCAGTACTTC
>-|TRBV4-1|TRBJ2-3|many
CASSQDGEPEDTQYF
TGCGCCAGCAGCCAAGATGGCGAGCCCGAGGATACGCAGTATTTT
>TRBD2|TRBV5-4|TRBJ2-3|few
CASSFTSGVADTQYF
TGTGCCAGCAGCTTTACTAGCGGGGTGGCGGATACGCAGTATTTT
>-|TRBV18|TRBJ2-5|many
CASSDRRQETQYF
TGTGCCAGCTCGGACAGACGACAAGAGACCCAGTACTTC
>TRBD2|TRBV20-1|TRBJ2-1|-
CSARDRTSGYYNEQFF
TGCAGTGCTAGAGATCGGACTAGCGGCTACTACAATGAGCAGTTCTTC
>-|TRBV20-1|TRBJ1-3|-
CSASTGSSGNTIYF
TGCAGTGCCAGTACAGGTTCATCTGGAAACACCATATATTTT
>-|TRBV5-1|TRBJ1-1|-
CASSPLGWTEAFF
TGCGCCAGCAGCCCCCTAGGATGGACTGAAGCTTTCTTT
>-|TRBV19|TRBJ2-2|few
CASSIGRGTGELFF
TGTGCCAGTAGTATAGGCAGGGGCACCGGGGAGCTGTTTTTT